This T cell receptor (beta chain) was observed in a study of CD8 T cells in ankylosing spondylitis. In this sample, this clonotype turned up many times. Its target is unknown. Germline V CDR1 and CDR2: SGHRS, YFSETQ. Trimming removed 3 bases at V and 3 bases at J, with 10 bases between. The CDR3 extends over 13 amino acids. Study-wide findings and caveats: Ankylosing spondylitis blood seemed to carry a telltale TCR beta motif made of several highly homologous variants.

Library preparation for TCR beta used quantitative 5'-RACE with molecular barcodes. TCRdb re-derived calls from the 5' RACE reads in MiXCR, one entry per CDR3 protein. The table records fewer than 550,000 distinct CDR3 sequences, about 5.7% of them present only once. The sample was blood, either unsorted or a sorted T cell fraction (not recorded which). The chain joins TRBV5-1 to TRBJ2-7, with D hard to call. The sequence came from a male donor with ankylosing spondylitis. CDR3 nucleotide sequence: TGCGCCAGCAGCTACCGGGTCAACTACGAGCAGTACTTC. It translates to CASSYRVNYEQYF.